This TCR beta chain was profiled in a study of CD8+CD57+ T cells in acquired aplastic anemia. Whole-study results and caveats: There were fewer than 35 CD8+ CDR3 sequences that occurred in both patients and controls.

This clonotype was counted between two and nine times. Its antigen is unknown. A read error may explain this, as a much larger clone is one base away. The CDR3 runs 14 residues. Before being chosen for sequencing, patients had shown CD8+CD57+ cell expansion by flow cytometry. Genomic DNA was employed as the template in profiling TCR beta VDJ and CDR3. TCRdb redid the calling of the reads with MiXCR, one entry per CDR3 protein. The sample holds about 200,000 distinct CDR3 sequences, roughly 50% seen once. Specimen: sorted CD4+, CD8+, or CD8+CD57+ T cells (not recorded which) from PBMCs. The V and J genes are TRBV12-3 or TRBV12-4 and TRBJ1-2; unclear D gene. This TCR derives from a human donor with aplastic anemia. The CDR3 loop is CVSSLGEANYGYTF. Here the CDR3 DNA reads TGTGTCAGCAGTTTGGGAGAAGCTAACTATGGCTACACCTTC.